This entry describes one TCR beta chain. The CDR3 totals 15 residues. After removal of 6 bases from V and 3 bases from J, the junction contained 6 bases not matched to a gene. In germline, CDR1 is MNHEY, CDR2 SVGAGI. The table came from immunoSEQ multiplex PCR; TCRdb's copy has only in-frame clones and leaves some out. In the table there are some 21,000 clones, around 80% of which are singletons. This entry is derived from a study of blood T cell repertoires in COVID-19. Study-wide background: Collection of acute and convalescent COVID-19 samples took place in the United States, Italy and Spain.

The chain is built from TRBV6-5 and TRBJ1-2, with 11 nucleotides matching TRBD1. The receptor was isolated from a man in his 60s with active COVID-19. Source material: peripheral blood. DNA for the CDR3: TGTGCCAGCAGACCTCCGGGACAGGGGGACTATGGCTACACCTTC. It yields the protein CASRPPGQGDYGYTF.